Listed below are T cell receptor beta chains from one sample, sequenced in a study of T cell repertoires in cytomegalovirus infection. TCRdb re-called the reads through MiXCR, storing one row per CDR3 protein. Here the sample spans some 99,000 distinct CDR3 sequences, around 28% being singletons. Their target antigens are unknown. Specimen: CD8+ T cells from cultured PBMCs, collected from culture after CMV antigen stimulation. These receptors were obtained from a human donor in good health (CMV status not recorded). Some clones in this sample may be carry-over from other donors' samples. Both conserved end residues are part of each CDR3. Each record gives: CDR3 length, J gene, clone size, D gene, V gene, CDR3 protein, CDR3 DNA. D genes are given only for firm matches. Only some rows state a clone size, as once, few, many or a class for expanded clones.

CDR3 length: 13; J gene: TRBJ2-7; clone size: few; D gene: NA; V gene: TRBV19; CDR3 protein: CALIRDLGYEQYF; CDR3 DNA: TGTGCCCTCATCCGGGATTTGGGGTACGAGCAGTACTTC
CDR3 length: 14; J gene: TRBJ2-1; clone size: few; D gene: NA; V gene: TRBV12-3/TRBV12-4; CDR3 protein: CASSPRESYNEQFF; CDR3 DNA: TGTGCCAGCAGTCCCAGGGAATCCTACAATGAGCAGTTCTTC
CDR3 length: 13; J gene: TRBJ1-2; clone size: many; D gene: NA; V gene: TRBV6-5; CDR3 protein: CASSPGDLNGYTF; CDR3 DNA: TGTGCCAGCAGTCCAGGGGATCTTAATGGCTACACCTTC
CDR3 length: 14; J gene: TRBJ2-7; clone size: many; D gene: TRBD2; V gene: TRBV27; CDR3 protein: CASSWASGAYEQYF; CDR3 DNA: TGTGCCAGCAGTTGGGCTAGCGGGGCTTACGAGCAGTACTTC
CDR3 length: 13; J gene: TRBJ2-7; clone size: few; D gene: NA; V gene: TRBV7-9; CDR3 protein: CASSYSREYEQYF; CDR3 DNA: TGTGCCAGCAGCTATAGCAGGGAATACGAGCAGTACTTC
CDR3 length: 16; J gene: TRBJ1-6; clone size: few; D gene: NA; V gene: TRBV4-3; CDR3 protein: CASSQDPGSYNSPLHF; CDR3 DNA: TGCGCCAGCAGCCAAGATCCGGGATCCTATAATTCACCCCTCCACTTT
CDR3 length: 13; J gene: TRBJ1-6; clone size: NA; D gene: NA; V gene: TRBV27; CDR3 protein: CASSLVVNSPLHF; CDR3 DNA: TGTGCCAGCAGTTTAGTCGTCAATTCACCCCTCCACTTT
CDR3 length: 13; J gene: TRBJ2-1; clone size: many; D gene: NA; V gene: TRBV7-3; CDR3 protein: CASSLMGSNEQFF; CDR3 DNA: TGTGCCAGCAGCTTAATGGGGAGCAATGAGCAGTTCTTC
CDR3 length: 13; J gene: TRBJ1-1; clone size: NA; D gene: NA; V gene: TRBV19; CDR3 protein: CASSRQGSAEAFF; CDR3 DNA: TGTGCCAGTAGTAGGCAGGGGAGCGCTGAAGCTTTCTTT
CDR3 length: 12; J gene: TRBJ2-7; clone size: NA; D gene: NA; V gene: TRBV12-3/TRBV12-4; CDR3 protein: CTSSGAPYEQYF; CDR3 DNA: TGTACCAGTTCCGGGGCTCCCTACGAGCAGTACTTC
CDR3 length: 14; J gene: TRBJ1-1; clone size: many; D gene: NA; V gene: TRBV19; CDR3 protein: CASSIVGVNTEAFF; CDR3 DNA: TGTGCCAGTAGTATAGTTGGGGTGAACACTGAAGCTTTCTTT
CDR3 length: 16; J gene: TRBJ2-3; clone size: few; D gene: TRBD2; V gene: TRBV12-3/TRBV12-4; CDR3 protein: CASSFFLAGRSDTQYF; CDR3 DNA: TGTGCCAGCAGTTTCTTCCTAGCGGGGAGGTCAGATACGCAGTATTTT
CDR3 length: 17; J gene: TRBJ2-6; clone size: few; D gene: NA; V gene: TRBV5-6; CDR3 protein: CASSSWTDPSGANVLTF; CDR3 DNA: TGTGCCAGCAGCTCCTGGACAGACCCCTCTGGGGCCAACGTCCTGACTTTC
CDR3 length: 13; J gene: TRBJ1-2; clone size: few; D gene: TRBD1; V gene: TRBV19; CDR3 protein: CASPQGVDYGYTF; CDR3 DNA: TGTGCCAGCCCGCAGGGGGTCGACTATGGCTACACCTTC
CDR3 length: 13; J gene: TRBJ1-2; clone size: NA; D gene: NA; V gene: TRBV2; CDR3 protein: CASKEGSNYGYTF; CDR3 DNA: TGTGCCAGCAAAGAGGGCAGCAACTATGGCTACACCTTC
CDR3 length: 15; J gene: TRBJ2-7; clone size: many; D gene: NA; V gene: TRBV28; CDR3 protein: CASSFGRSSSYEQYF; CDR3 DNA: TGTGCCAGCAGTTTTGGTAGGTCCAGCTCCTACGAGCAGTACTTC
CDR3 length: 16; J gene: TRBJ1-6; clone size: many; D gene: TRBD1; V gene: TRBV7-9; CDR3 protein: CASSSRDRSYNSPLHF; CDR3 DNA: TGTGCCAGCAGCTCCCGGGACAGGTCCTATAATTCACCCCTCCACTTT
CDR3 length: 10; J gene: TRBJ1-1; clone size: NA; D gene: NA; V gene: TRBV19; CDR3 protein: CASSQHEAFF; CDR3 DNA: TGTGCCAGTAGTCAGCATGAAGCTTTCTTT
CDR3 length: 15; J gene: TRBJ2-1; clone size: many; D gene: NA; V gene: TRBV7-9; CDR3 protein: CASTFGGVSYNEQFF; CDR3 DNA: TGTGCCAGCACCTTTGGCGGGGTATCCTACAATGAGCAGTTCTTC
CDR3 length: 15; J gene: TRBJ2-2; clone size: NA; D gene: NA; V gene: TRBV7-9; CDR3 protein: CASSGGTTNTGELFF; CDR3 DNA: TGTGCCAGCAGTGGGGGGACAACTAACACCGGGGAGCTGTTTTTT
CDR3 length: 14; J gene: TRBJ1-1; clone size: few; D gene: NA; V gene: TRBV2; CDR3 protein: CASSEPLGNTEAFF; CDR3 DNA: TGTGCCAGCAGTGAACCTTTGGGGAACACTGAAGCTTTCTTT
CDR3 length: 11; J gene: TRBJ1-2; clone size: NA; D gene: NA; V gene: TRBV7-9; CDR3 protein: CASVVIYGYTF; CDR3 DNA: TGTGCCAGCGTCGTGATCTATGGCTACACCTTC
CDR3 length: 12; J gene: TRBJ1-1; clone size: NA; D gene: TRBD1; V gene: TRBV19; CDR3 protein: CATRTGLLEAFF; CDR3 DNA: TGTGCCACCCGGACAGGGTTACTAGAAGCTTTCTTT
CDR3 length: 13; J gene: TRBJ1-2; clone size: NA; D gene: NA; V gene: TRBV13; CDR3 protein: CASSSWDSYGYTF; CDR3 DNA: TGTGCCAGCAGCTCCTGGGATAGCTATGGCTACACCTTC
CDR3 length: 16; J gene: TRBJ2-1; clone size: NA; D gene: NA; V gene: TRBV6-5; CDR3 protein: CASSYSRRLGTGEQFF; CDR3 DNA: TGTGCCAGCAGTTACTCGAGGCGACTGGGAACTGGCGAGCAGTTCTTC
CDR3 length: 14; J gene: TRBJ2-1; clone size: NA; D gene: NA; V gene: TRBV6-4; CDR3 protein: CASSDGQENNEQFF; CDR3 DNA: TGTGCCAGCAGTGACGGGCAGGAGAACAATGAGCAGTTCTTC
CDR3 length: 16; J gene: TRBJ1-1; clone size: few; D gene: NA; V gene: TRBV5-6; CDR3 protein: CASSAPPGALNTEAFF; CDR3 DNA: TGTGCCAGCAGCGCCCCCCCCGGGGCTTTAAACACTGAAGCTTTCTTT
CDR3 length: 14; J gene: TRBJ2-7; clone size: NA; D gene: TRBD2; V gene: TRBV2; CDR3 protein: CASGGDAGLYEQYF; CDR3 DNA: TGTGCCAGTGGGGGGGACGCCGGTCTCTACGAGCAGTACTTC
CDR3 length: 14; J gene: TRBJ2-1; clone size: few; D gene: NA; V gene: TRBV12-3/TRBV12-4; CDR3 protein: CASSNLRGRLEQFF; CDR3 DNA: TGTGCCAGCAGCAACCTTCGGGGGCGGCTTGAGCAGTTCTTC
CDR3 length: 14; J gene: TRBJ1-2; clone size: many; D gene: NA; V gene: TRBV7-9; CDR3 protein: CASSPDGADYGYTF; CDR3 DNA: TGTGCCAGCAGCCCCGATGGGGCAGACTATGGCTACACCTTC
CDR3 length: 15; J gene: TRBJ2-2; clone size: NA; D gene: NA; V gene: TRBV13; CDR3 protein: CASSFGPRGTGELFF; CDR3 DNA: TGTGCCAGCAGCTTCGGTCCTCGGGGCACCGGGGAGCTGTTTTTT
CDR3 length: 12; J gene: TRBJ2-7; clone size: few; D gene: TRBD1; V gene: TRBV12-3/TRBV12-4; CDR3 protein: CASSFTGGEQYF; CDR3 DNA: TGTGCCAGCAGTTTCACAGGGGGGGAGCAGTACTTC
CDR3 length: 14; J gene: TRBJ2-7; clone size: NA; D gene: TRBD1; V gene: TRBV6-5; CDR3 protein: CASSTPDRRYEQYF; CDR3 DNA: TGTGCCAGCAGTACCCCGGACAGGCGCTACGAGCAGTACTTC
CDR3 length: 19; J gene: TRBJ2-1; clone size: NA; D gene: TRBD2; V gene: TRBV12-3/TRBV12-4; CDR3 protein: CASTTSRLAGESSYNEQFF; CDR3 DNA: TGTGCCAGCACCACTAGCCGACTAGCGGGGGAAAGCTCCTACAATGAGCAGTTCTTC
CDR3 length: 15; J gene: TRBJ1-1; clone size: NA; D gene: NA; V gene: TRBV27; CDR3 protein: CASSWGVGSGSEAFF; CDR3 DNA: TGTGCCAGCAGTTGGGGGGTGGGGTCCGGTTCTGAAGCTTTCTTT
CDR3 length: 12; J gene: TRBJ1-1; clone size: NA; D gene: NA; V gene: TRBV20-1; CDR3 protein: CSARHLNTEAFF; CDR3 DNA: TGCAGTGCTAGACACCTGAACACTGAAGCTTTCTTT
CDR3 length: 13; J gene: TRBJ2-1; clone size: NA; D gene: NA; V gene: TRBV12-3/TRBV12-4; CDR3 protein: CASSSRQYNEQFF; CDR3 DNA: TGTGCCAGCAGTTCCCGACAGTACAATGAGCAGTTCTTC
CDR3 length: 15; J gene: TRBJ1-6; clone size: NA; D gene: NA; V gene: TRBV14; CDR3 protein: CASSPIVRDGSPLHF; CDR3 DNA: TGTGCCAGCAGCCCAATAGTAAGGGATGGTTCACCCCTCCACTTT
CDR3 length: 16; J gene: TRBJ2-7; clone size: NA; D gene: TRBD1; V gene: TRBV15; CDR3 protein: CATSRMRRQGDFDQYF; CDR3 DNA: TGTGCCACCAGCAGGATGAGGAGACAGGGGGACTTCGATCAGTACTTC
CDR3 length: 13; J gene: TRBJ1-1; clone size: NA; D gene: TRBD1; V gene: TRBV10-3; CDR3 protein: CAIRGQRNTEAFF; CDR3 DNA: TGTGCCATCAGGGGACAGCGGAACACTGAAGCTTTCTTT
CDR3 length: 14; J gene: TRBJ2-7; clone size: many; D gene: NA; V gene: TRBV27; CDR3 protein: CASSLYGTQFEQYF; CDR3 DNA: TGTGCCAGCAGTTTATACGGAACCCAGTTCGAGCAGTACTTC
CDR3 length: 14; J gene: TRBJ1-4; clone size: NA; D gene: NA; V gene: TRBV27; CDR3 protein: CASSSGASIEKLFF; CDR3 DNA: TGTGCCAGCAGTAGCGGGGCTTCTATTGAAAAACTGTTTTTT
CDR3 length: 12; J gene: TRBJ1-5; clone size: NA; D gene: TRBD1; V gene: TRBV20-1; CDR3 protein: CSARTGNQPQHF; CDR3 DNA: TGCAGTGCACGGACAGGGAATCAGCCCCAGCATTTT
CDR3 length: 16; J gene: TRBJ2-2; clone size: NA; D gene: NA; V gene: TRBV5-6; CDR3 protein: CASSLRRAGNTGELFF; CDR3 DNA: TGTGCCAGCAGCTTGCGGCGAGCGGGGAACACCGGGGAGCTGTTTTTT